This T cell receptor beta chain was obtained from a study of T cells in Graves' hyperthyroidism and ophthalmopathy. Overall study context: Before any treatment, at initial diagnosis, peripheral blood was collected.

Trimming stripped 3 bases from V and 10 bases from J, with 18 bases between. CDR1 is PRHDT and CDR2 is FYEKMQ in the germline V gene (reference sequence). The CDR3 consists of 14 residues. This clonotype has at least ten counts. Its antigen is currently unknown. Authors of the study amplified TCR beta CDR3 regions from RNA transcripts. The HTBI primer set was used in a first-round RT-PCR of the TCR CDR3. TCRdb reprocessed the multiplex PCR reads with MiXCR, giving one entry per CDR3 protein. The table records 500,000 or so distinct CDR3 sequences, more than 15% of them present only once. The PBMCs were taken from around 10 ml of fresh peripheral blood. Study observations and caveats: It was a median approximately 6 months before onset that the model predicted ophthalmopathy. In blood, most of the thyroid clonotypes expanded above 0.001 were also present.

The gene calls are TRBV13 and TRBJ1-1, with a weak D call TRBD1 (5 bases). This receptor was obtained from a woman younger than 35 with Graves' ophthalmopathy. Input material: blood. The DNA for the CDR3 is TGTGCCAGCAGCTTCGGAGGGGACCTGCTGGGAGCTTTCTTT. It translates to CASSFGGDLLGAFF.